These 22 T cell receptor beta chains were sequenced from one sample in a study of human T cells and chemical hapten exposure. From the RACE reads, TCRdb called clonotypes with MiXCR, one entry per CDR3 protein. The data contain 130,000 or so distinct CDR3 sequences, 8.5% to 9.5% of them singletons. Time point described: healthy volunteer bleed at 2 weeks. From whole blood left unfractionated, total RNA was extracted. Sequencing used whole blood. These receptors were collected from a male donor in good health. Some clones in this sample may be carry-over from other donors' samples.

This clonotype was counted many times. The chain joins TRBV12-5 to TRBJ2-5; 8 bases line up with TRBD2. The trim removed 6 bases at V and 6 bases at J, leaving 27 bases unmatched. The CDR3 runs 20 residues. From germline, CDR1 is LGHNT and CDR2 FRNRAP. The CDR3 is CASGTDRDSSLASGSQTQYF. The DNA of the CDR3 is TGTGCTAGTGGCACGGACCGGGACTCGAGCCTCGCCAGCGGGAGTCAGACCCAGTACTTC.

This clonotype was seen more than once but under ten times. This rearrangement joins TRBV9 to TRBJ2-7, with 10 bases lining up with TRBD2. CDR3 length equals 15 residues. Germline loops: CDR1 SGDLS, CDR2 YYNGEE. With 4 bases clipped from V and 6 bases from J, the junction kept 10 bases outside the gene matches. DNA of the CDR3: TGTGCCAGCAGCCCTCTAGCGGGAGAGGCCACCGAGCAGTACTTC. Translating gives CASSPLAGEATEQYF.

The chain joins TRBV7-3 to TRBJ2-2; maybe TRBD2 (6 bases). The CDR3 runs to 16 residues. Germline CDR1 is SGHTA and CDR2 is FQGTGA. V was pared by 1 base and J by 1 base, with 10 bases between. This CDR3 reads CASSLKLGGNTGELFF. The CDR3 DNA reads as TGTGCCAGCAGCTTAAAACTGGGGGGGAACACCGGGGAGCTGTTTTTT.

The V call is TRBV3-1, the J call TRBJ2-7; D uncertain. Germline V gene sequence: CDR1 LGHDT, CDR2 YNNKEL (reference sequence). The germline V and J ends were trimmed by 0 bases and 2 bases, with 5 bases remaining between them. This CDR3 has 13 amino acids. CDR3 in amino acids: CASSQDRPYEQYF. In nucleotides, the CDR3 is TGTGCCAGCAGCCAAGACAGACCCTACGAGCAGTACTTC.

This clonotype was seen only a few times. The V and J genes are TRBV7-9 and TRBJ1-5; TRBD1 agrees at 8 bases. J gave up 4 bases and V 5 bases, and 7 bases lay outside the gene matches. CDR3 length: 15 residues. Germline V gives CDR1 SEHNR, CDR2 FQNEAQ (reference sequence). In DNA form, the CDR3 reads TGTGCCAGCAGCCCTGGGGGGACAGGTAATCAGCCCCAGCATTTT. Amino acid sequence: CASSPGGTGNQPQHF.

This clonotype was seen many times. V gene TRBV25-1 combines with J gene TRBJ1-4; D is possibly TRBD1 (5 bases). The germline V and J ends were trimmed by 1 base and 2 bases, with 8 bases remaining between them. The CDR3 runs to 15 residues. From germline, CDR1 is MGHDK and CDR2 SYGVNS. The CDR3 protein is CASSEWGSTNEKLFF. The CDR3 DNA follows: TGTGCCAGCAGTGAATGGGGGTCTACTAATGAAAAACTGTTTTTT.

The table lists this clonotype with a few counts. The chain carries TRBV19 and TRBJ2-7; TRBD2 agrees at 7 bases. CDR1 LNHDA and CDR2 SQIVND come from the germline V gene (reference sequence). V lost 8 bases, J lost 2 bases, and 9 bases stayed unmatched. The CDR3 is made up of 14 amino acids. CDR3 in amino acids: CASAAGERTYEQYF. The CDR3 DNA reads as TGTGCCAGTGCTGCGGGGGAACGAACCTACGAGCAGTACTTC.

This clonotype was counted between two and nine times. This sequence joins TRBV5-6 and TRBJ2-2; D not certain. Trimming took 2 bases from V and 6 from J, leaving 8 bases between them. CDR3 length: 13 residues. CDR1 and CDR2 from the germline V gene are SGHDT and YYEEEE. CDR3 sequence: CASSFGTAGELFF. The DNA for the CDR3 is TGTGCCAGCAGCTTCGGTACCGCCGGGGAGCTGTTTTTT.

This chain joins TRBV18 and TRBJ1-1; D is ambiguous. Trimming shortened V by 3 bases and J by 1 base, and 9 bases separated the two germline ends. The CDR3 is 14 amino acids. CDR1 and CDR2 (germline): KGHSH, LQKENI. DNA for the CDR3: TGTGCCAGCTCACCCTGGACGGAGAACACTGAAGCTTTCTTT. This encodes CASSPWTENTEAFF. Full variable domain (outside the CDR3, taken from reference TRBV18 and TRBJ1-1): NAGVMQNPRHLVRRRGQEARLRCSPMKGHSHVYWYRQLPEEGLKFMVYLQKENIIDESGMPKERFSAEFPKEGPSILRIQQVVRGDSAAYFCASSPWTENTEAFFGQGTRLTVV.

Notes on this clonotype: Mismatch with germline at one junction end may stem from a read error. The rearrangement joins TRBV12-3 or TRBV12-4 to TRBJ1-1, with D hard to call. The CDR3 is 14 amino acids. CDR3 region: CTSSLRQLNTEAFF. The CDR3 coding sequence is TGTACCAGCAGTTTACGGCAATTGAACACTGAAGCTTTCTTT.

The V gene is TRBV20-1, the J gene TRBJ2-3; 13 positions match TRBD2. After removal of 6 bases from V and 4 bases from J, the junction contained 10 bases not matched to a gene. Germline loops: CDR1 DFQATT, CDR2 SNEGSKA (reference sequence). CDR3 length: 16 amino acids. CDR3 region: CSATTSGRAGADTQYF. In nucleotides, the CDR3 is TGCAGTGCCACAACTAGCGGGAGGGCCGGCGCAGATACGCAGTATTTT.

This clonotype was seen a few times. The V call is TRBV7-7, the J call TRBJ2-3; TRBD2 matches 9 bases. The CDR3 sequence is 16 residues long. The V gene end was trimmed by 0 bases and the J gene end by 3 bases; junction bases not matched to a gene: 4. From germline, CDR1 is SSHAT and CDR2 FNYEAQ (reference sequence). The CDR3 sequence is CASSLAGGRGTDTQYF. The CDR3 DNA follows: TGTGCCAGCAGCTTAGCTGGCGGGAGGGGGACAGATACGCAGTATTTT. The variable domain in full, completed from reference TRBV7-7 and TRBJ2-3, reads GAGVSQSPRYKVTKRGQDVTLRCDPISSHATLYWYQQALGQGPEFLTYFNYEAQPDKSGLPSDRFSAERPEGSISTLTIQRTEQRDSAMYRCASSLAGGRGTDTQYFGPGTRLTVL.

V and J are TRBV10-2 and TRBJ2-3, with 7 bases lining up with TRBD2. CDR1 and CDR2 (germline): WSHSY, SAAADI. This CDR3 spans 11 amino acids. V lost 10 bases, J lost 6 bases, and 4 bases stayed unmatched. DNA for the CDR3: TGCGCCATCGGGGGGTCGGATACGCAGTATTTT. Encoded protein: CAIGGSDTQYF.

This clonotype was found many times. This chain uses TRBV13 with TRBJ1-2, with a possible D match to TRBD1 (5 bases). The CDR3 extends over 17 amino acids. In germline, CDR1 is PRHDT, CDR2 FYEKMQ (reference sequence). V was cut by 1 base and J by 1 base, with 16 bases left in between. The DNA for the CDR3 is TGTGCCAGCAGCTTAGTCAGGGAGGCATCCATTAACTATGGCTACACCTTC. It is translated as CASSLVREASINYGYTF.

This clonotype has more than one count but fewer than ten. This rearrangement joins TRBV5-1 to TRBJ2-1, with D unclear. The germline V and J ends were trimmed by 7 bases and 5 bases, with 13 bases remaining between them. CDR1 is SGHRS and CDR2 is YFSETQ in the germline V gene. The CDR3 has 13 residues. CDR3: CASDNPTDNEQFF. In DNA form, the CDR3 reads TGCGCCAGCGACAACCCGACTGACAATGAGCAGTTCTTC.

This clonotype was detected only a few times. The genes are TRBV6-1 and TRBJ2-1; D uncertain. In germline, CDR1 is MNHNS, CDR2 SASEGT. The ends were cut back, 7 bases at V and 2 bases at J, with 15 bases in the middle. CDR3 length: 15 amino acids. CDR3 residues: CASTKYELPYNEQFF. In nucleotides, the CDR3 is TGTGCCAGCACGAAGTACGAGTTACCCTACAATGAGCAGTTCTTC.

This clonotype was detected ten times or more. The chain uses TRBV7-2 and TRBJ2-7; 9 positions agree with TRBD1. Per germline, CDR1 SGHTA and CDR2 FQGNSA. Trimming at V came to 4 bases and at J to 1 base, leaving 8 bases not matched to a gene. The CDR3 totals 16 residues. The CDR3 region has the DNA TGTGCCAGCAGCTCCCGCTGGGACAGGGTGTCCTACGAGCAGTACTTC. It specifies CASSSRWDRVSYEQYF.

This clonotype has a count of ten or more. J is TRBJ1-4 and V is TRBV20-1; D is perhaps TRBD1 (5 bases). V gave up 2 bases and J gave up 4 bases, with 20 bases separating them. The CDR3 sequence is 17 residues long. CDR1 and CDR2 from the germline V gene are DFQATT and SNEGSKA (reference sequence). CDR3 amino acids: CSARWRGRSGNNEKLFF. The CDR3 nucleotides read TGCAGTGCTAGATGGAGGGGCCGCTCGGGTAATAATGAAAAACTGTTTTTT.

This clonotype was picked up a small number of times. The chain combines TRBV13 with TRBJ2-7; 9 nucleotides align to TRBD1. Germline CDR1 reads PRHDT; CDR2 reads FYEKMQ (reference sequence). The CDR3 has 14 residues. J gave up 3 bases and V 6 bases, and 6 bases lay outside the gene matches. CDR3 nucleotides: TGTGCCAGCAGGACTACGGGACAGGGCTACGAGCAGTACTTC. It encodes CASRTTGQGYEQYF.

The chain joins TRBV29-1 to TRBJ2-5; no definite D call. Looked up from germline, CDR1 is SQVTM and CDR2 is ANQGSEA. V lost 2 bases and J lost 2, with 3 bases in between. The CDR3 runs 11 residues. The CDR3 sequence is CSVESQETQYF. In nucleotides, the CDR3 is TGCAGCGTTGAATCACAAGAGACCCAGTACTTC.

In its sample, this clonotype was seen a few times. The chain employs TRBV20-1 and TRBJ2-2; 11 bases align to TRBD2. CDR3 length: 14 amino acids. V lost 5 bases to trimming and J lost 1 base; unmatched junction nucleotides: 0. From germline, CDR1 is DFQATT and CDR2 SNEGSKA (reference sequence). CDR3 in amino acids: CSAGTSGNTGELFF. CDR3 nucleotide sequence: TGCAGTGCTGGGACTAGCGGGAACACCGGGGAGCTGTTTTTT.

This clonotype was recorded many times. The chain has TRBV27 and TRBJ2-3; possible D gene TRBD2, 6 bases. Germline V gene data show CDR1 as MNHEY and CDR2 as SMNVEV (reference sequence). V was pared by 3 bases and J by 1 base, with 8 bases between. The CDR3 has 14 residues. For the CDR3, the DNA is TGTGCCAGCAGTTTTGGAGGGGGCACAGATACGCAGTATTTT. Encoded protein: CASSFGGGTDTQYF.